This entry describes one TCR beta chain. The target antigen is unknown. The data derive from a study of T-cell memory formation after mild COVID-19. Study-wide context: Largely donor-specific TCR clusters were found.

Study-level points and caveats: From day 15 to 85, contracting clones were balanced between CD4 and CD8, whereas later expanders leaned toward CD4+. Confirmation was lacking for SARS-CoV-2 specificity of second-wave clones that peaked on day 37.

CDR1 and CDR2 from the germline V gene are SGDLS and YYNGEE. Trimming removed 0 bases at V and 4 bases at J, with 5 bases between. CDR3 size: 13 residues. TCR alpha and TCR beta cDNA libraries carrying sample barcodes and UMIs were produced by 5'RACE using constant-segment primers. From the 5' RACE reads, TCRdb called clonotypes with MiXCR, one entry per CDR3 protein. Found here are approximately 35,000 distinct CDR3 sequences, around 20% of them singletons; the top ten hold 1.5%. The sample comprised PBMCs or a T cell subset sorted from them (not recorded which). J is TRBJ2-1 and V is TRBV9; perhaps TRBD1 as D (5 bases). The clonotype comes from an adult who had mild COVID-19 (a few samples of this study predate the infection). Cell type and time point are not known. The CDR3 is CASSVAGYNEQFF. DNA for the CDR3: TGTGCCAGCAGCGTAGCAGGGTACAATGAGCAGTTCTTC.